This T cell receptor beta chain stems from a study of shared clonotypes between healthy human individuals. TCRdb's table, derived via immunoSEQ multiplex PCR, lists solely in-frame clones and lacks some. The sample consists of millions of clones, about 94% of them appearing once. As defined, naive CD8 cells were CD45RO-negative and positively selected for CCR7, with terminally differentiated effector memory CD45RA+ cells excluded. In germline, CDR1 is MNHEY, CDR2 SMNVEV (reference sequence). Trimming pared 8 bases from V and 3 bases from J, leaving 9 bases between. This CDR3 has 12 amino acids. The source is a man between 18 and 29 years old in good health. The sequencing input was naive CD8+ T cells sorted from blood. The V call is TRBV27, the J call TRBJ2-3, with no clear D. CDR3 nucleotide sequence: TGTGCCAGCTCTCGCCAAACAGATACGCAGTATTTT. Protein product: CASSRQTDTQYF.